This note documents a single TCR beta chain sequence. Each donor's status was that of a healthy bone marrow donor. These data come from a study of cytomegalovirus exposure and HLA in healthy donors. Germline assignment: CDR1 SGHKS and CDR2 YYEKEE (reference sequence). The germline V and J ends were trimmed by 2 bases and 4 bases, with 3 bases remaining between them. The CDR3 extends over 11 amino acids. The PCR employed 60 Vbeta primers together with 13 Jbeta primers. Per the original data handling: In a later analysis, around 12 million of some 80 million unique beta chains occurred in at least two donors. Using immunoSEQ multiplex PCR, the repertoire was profiled, and TCRdb retains in-frame clones only, with some absent. V and J calls and clone size follow that table, whereas D and trimming were derived from the DNA. Of under 95,000 clones in the sample, 60% to 80% are singletons; the top ten hold over 10%.

Sequencing was performed on PBMCs. This chain connects TRBV5-5 to TRBJ2-5; no definite D call. The source of this sequence is a woman in her forties in good health and CMV-seropositive. The CDR3 loop reads CASSFLETQYF. CDR3 nucleotide sequence: TGTGCCAGCAGCTTCCTAGAGACCCAGTACTTC. Together with reference TRBV5-5 and TRBJ2-5, the CDR3 gives the full variable domain: DAGVTQSPTHLIKTRGQQVTLRCSPISGHKSVSWYQQVLGQGPQFIFQYYEKEERGRGNFPDRFSARQFPNYSSELNVNALLLGDSALYLCASSFLETQYFGPGTRLLVL.